A single T cell receptor (beta chain) is shown here with its context. The repertoire was sequenced with immunoSEQ multiplex PCR; TCRdb's copy has only in-frame clones and lacks some. Of some 150,000 clones listed, more than 75% are singletons. This sample is part of a study of blood T cell repertoires in COVID-19. Study in general: COVID-19 samples, acute and convalescent, were from the United States, Italy and Spain.

This TCR was recovered from a woman at least 80 years old with acute or convalescent COVID-19. Sequencing was done on a sample of peripheral blood.

CDR3 DNA sequence: TGTGCCAGTAGTATAAGGAGAACCTACAATGAGCAGTTCTTC. It yields the protein CASSIRRTYNEQFF. J is TRBJ2-1 and V is TRBV19; no clear D gene. Looked up from germline, CDR1 is LNHDA and CDR2 is SQIVND (reference sequence). The V end was cut by 2 bases, the J end by 2 bases, with 7 bases between. The CDR3 is made up of 14 amino acids.